The next 17 T cell receptor beta chains were all read from a single sample in a study of identical twins (dated by TCRdb to 2016 to 2018). Preparation of the library involved 5' RACE. Sequencing instrument: Illumina HiSeq 2000. TCRdb ran its own pipeline on the public reads, namely fastp trimming at Q25 and MiXCR clone calling, and kept in-frame beta chains. Merged by CDR3 protein, the rows form single entries marked with the most common genes and DNA. The sample data list fewer than 250,000 distinct CDR3 sequences, and 7.5% of these were observed just once. Of the sample, around 5% is held by the ten largest clones. These data were also filed under a second study, of yellow fever vaccine responses in identical twins.

Sequencing was done on a sample of CD8+ T cells sorted from blood. The receptors derive from a woman between 18 and 30 years old in good health.

The CDR3 loop reads CASSLAKGYEQYF. Here the CDR3 DNA reads TGTGCCAGCAGCTTAGCGAAAGGGTACGAGCAGTACTTC. The rearrangement joins TRBV7-9 to TRBJ2-7, with no clear D. The V gene lost 0 bases and the J gene lost 4 bases, with 7 bases spanning the gap. The CDR3 runs 13 residues. Germline lookup yields CDR1 SEHNR and CDR2 FQNEAQ (reference sequence).

The rearrangement links TRBV2 to TRBJ2-5, with 7 bases aligning to TRBD2. V shed 6 bases and J 3 bases; nucleotides not matched to a gene: 7. Looked up from germline, CDR1 is SNHLY and CDR2 is FYNNEI. CDR3 length: 14 residues. The CDR3 reads CASRTREAEETQYF. As DNA, the CDR3 is TGTGCCAGCAGGACCCGGGAGGCAGAAGAGACCCAGTACTTC.

This chain uses TRBV28 with TRBJ2-7; 11 nucleotides agree with TRBD2. The ends lost 2 bases at V and 6 bases at J; junction bases unmatched: 3. Germline V gene data show CDR1 as MDHEN and CDR2 as SYDVKM. This CDR3 has 14 amino acids. CDR3 in amino acids: CASSLTSGSREQYF. The CDR3 DNA sequence: TGTGCCAGCAGTTTAACTAGCGGGAGCCGCGAGCAGTACTTC. Filled out from reference TRBV28 and TRBJ2-7, the complete variable domain reads DVKVTQSSRYLVKRTGEKVFLECVQDMDHENMFWYRQDPGLGLRLIYFSYDVKMKEKGDIPEGYSVSREKKERFSLILESASTNQTSMYLCASSLTSGSREQYFGPGTRLTVT.

This chain uses TRBV6-5 with TRBJ1-6; a possible D gene is TRBD1 (6 bases). V gave up 2 bases and J gave up 5 bases, with 16 bases separating them. This CDR3 has 17 amino acids. The germline gives CDR1 MNHEY, CDR2 SVGAGI. The chain's CDR3 is CASSYAKTGNHNSPLHF. The CDR3 DNA is TGTGCCAGCAGTTACGCAAAAACAGGGAACCATAATTCACCCCTCCACTTT.

Ten or more counts support this clonotype. The chain uses TRBV29-1 and TRBJ2-1; TRBD1 agrees at 10 bases. The V and J ends lost 0 bases and 4 bases, in that order; junction bases with no gene match: 6. The CDR3 extends over 16 amino acids. The germline gives CDR1 SQVTM, CDR2 ANQGSEA. The CDR3 coding sequence is TGCAGCGTTGAAGATCCCCGGACAGGGGGATACAATGAGCAGTTCTTC. It specifies CSVEDPRTGGYNEQFF.

CDR3 DNA: TGTGCCAGCAGCCTACAAGAAGATACGCAGTATTTT. It specifies CASSLQEDTQYF. The chain is built from TRBV3-1 and TRBJ2-3; D unclear. Germline lookup yields CDR1 LGHDT and CDR2 YNNKEL (reference sequence). The CDR3 extends over 12 amino acids. Trimming took 4 bases from V and 5 from J, leaving 7 bases between them.

At least ten counts were recorded for this clonotype. The chain has TRBV20-1 and TRBJ2-5, with TRBD1 as a possible D gene (5 bases). The germline V gene has CDR1 DFQATT and CDR2 SNEGSKA (reference sequence). CDR3 size: 14 residues. V lost 7 bases and J lost 2, with 17 bases in between. The CDR3 region has the DNA TGCAGTGTTTCAGGGCAGTACCCTCAAGAGACCCAGTACTTC. Translated, it gives CSVSGQYPQETQYF.

The V and J genes are TRBV7-7 and TRBJ2-3; D perhaps matches TRBD1 (5 bases). This CDR3 is 15 amino acids long. Per the germline V gene, CDR1 is SSHAT and CDR2 is FNYEAQ (reference sequence). Deletions cut 5 bases from V and 0 bases from J, with 12 bases between. The DNA for the CDR3 is TGTGCCAGCAGCCAAACCGACAGCAGCACAGATACGCAGTATTTT. Amino acids: CASSQTDSSTDTQYF.

This chain links TRBV9 with TRBJ2-2; 9 bases fit TRBD1. Looked up from germline, CDR1 is SGDLS and CDR2 is YYNGEE. The CDR3 totals 18 residues. V was clipped by 4 bases and J by 4 bases; unmatched bases: 14. Here the CDR3 reads CASSSKPGTGRGTGELFF. DNA of the CDR3: TGTGCCAGCAGCTCCAAGCCCGGGACAGGGAGGGGCACCGGGGAGCTGTTTTTT.

This rearrangement joins TRBV13 to TRBJ2-3; 10 bases are shared with TRBD1. CDR3 length: 14 amino acids. V lost 5 bases to trimming and J lost 6 bases; unmatched junction nucleotides: 5. Germline V gene sequence: CDR1 PRHDT, CDR2 FYEKMQ (reference sequence). The CDR3 coding sequence is TGTGCCAGCAGCCCGACAGGGGGCCTTGATACGCAGTATTTT. Translating gives CASSPTGGLDTQYF.

In this sample, this clonotype turned up a few times. The chain recombines TRBV6-2 or TRBV6-3 with TRBJ2-3, with 8 bases fitting TRBD2. Germline V CDR1 and CDR2: MNHEY, SVGEGT. This CDR3 spans 16 amino acids. Unmatched junction bases numbered 10, after V lost 6 bases and J lost 2 bases. The CDR3 DNA is TGTGCCAGCAGCGACCCGCGGGGGGTTCACACAGATACGCAGTATTTT. It specifies CASSDPRGVHTDTQYF.

This chain connects TRBV10-2 to TRBJ2-1; the match to TRBD1 covers 7 bases. The CDR3 spans 15 residues. Germline CDR1 and CDR2: WSHSY and SAAADI. The J segment lost 0 bases and the V segment lost 8 bases, leaving 7 bases of the junction unmatched. The DNA for the CDR3 is TGCGCCAGCCGATGGGACAGCAGCTCCTACAATGAGCAGTTCTTC. Translated: CASRWDSSSYNEQFF.

This clonotype was seen only a few times. The chain has TRBV25-1 and TRBJ2-5; possibly TRBD2 for D (7 bases). Trimming removed 4 bases at V and 5 bases at J, with 11 bases between. The germline V gene has CDR1 MGHDK and CDR2 SYGVNS. CDR3 size: 13 residues. Written as DNA, the CDR3 is TGTGCCAGCAGTGGTGAGGGGGGGGAGACCCAGTACTTC. Residues: CASSGEGGETQYF.

A few counts support this clonotype. The chain couples TRBV29-1 to TRBJ2-7, with D tentatively TRBD1 or TRBD2 (6 bases each). This CDR3 spans 12 amino acids. From germline, CDR1 is SQVTM and CDR2 ANQGSEA. Trimming took off 1 base at V and 6 bases at J, with 10 bases between the two ends. The CDR3 sequence is CSVEVGGGEQYV. DNA of the CDR3: TGCAGCGTTGAAGTGGGGGGCGGCGAGCAGTACGTC.

The CDR3 spells CASSMGDRSMNTEAFF. The CDR3 nucleotides are TGTGCCAGTAGTATGGGGGACAGAAGTATGAACACTGAAGCTTTCTTT. V usage is TRBV19 and J usage is TRBJ1-1; 7 bases map to TRBD1. J gave up 0 bases and V 3 bases, and 7 bases lay outside the gene matches. The CDR3 runs 16 residues. Germline V lookup: CDR1 LNHDA, CDR2 SQIVND (reference sequence).

This clonotype was observed many times. The V call is TRBV5-1, the J call TRBJ2-2; 11 positions match TRBD2. The CDR3 covers 14 residues. Germline loops: CDR1 SGHRS, CDR2 YFSETQ. After removal of 4 bases from V and 6 bases from J, the junction contained 2 bases not matched to a gene. CDR3: CASSGTSGAGELFF. DNA for the CDR3: TGCGCCAGCAGCGGGACTAGCGGCGCCGGGGAGCTGTTTTTT.

This clonotype was seen more than once but under ten times. The chain links TRBV7-9 to TRBJ2-1; 7 bases are shared with TRBD1. CDR1 is SEHNR, CDR2 FQNEAQ, per germline (reference sequence). V gave up 7 bases and J gave up 5 bases; unmatched junction bases: 14. This CDR3 spans 16 amino acids. The CDR3: CASTKLRDRWNNEQFF. DNA for the CDR3: TGTGCCAGCACGAAACTCCGGGACAGATGGAACAATGAGCAGTTCTTC.